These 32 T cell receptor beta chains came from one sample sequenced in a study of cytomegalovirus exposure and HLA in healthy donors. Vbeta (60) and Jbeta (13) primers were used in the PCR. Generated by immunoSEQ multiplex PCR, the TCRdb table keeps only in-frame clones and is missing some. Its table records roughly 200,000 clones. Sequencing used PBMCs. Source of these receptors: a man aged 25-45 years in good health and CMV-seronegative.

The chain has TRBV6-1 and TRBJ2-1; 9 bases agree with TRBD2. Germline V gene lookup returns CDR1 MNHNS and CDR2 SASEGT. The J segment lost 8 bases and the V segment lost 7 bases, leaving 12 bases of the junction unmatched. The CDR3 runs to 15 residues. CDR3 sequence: CASTYGAGGRDEQFF. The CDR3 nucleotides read TGTGCCAGCACCTACGGAGCGGGAGGTCGGGATGAGCAGTTCTTC.

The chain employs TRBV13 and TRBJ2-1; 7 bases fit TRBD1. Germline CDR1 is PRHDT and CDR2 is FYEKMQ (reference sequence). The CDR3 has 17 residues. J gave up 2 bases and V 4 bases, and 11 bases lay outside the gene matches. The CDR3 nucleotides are TGTGCCAGCAGCTCTCGAACAGGGGTCAAGCCCTACAATGAGCAGTTCTTC. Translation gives CASSSRTGVKPYNEQFF.

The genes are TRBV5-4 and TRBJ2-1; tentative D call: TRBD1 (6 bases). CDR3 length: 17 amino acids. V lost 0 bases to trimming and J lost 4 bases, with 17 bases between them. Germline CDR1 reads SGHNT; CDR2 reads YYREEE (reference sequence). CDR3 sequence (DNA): TGTGCCAGCAGCTTGGCCCAGGGGACGGCTATTTACAATGAGCAGTTCTTC. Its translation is CASSLAQGTAIYNEQFF.

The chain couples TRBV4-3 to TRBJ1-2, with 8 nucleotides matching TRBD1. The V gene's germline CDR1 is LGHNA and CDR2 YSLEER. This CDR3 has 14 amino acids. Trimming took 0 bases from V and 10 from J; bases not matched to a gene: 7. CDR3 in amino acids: CASSQDLGTGVYTF. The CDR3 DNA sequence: TGCGCCAGCAGCCAAGATCTGGGGACAGGCGTCTACACCTTC.

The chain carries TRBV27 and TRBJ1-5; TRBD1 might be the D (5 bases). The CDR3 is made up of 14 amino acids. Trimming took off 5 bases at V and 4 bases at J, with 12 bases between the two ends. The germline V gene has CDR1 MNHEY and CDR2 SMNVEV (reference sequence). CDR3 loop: CASSSQGWNQPQHF. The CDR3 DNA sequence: TGTGCCAGCAGTAGCCAGGGTTGGAATCAGCCCCAGCATTTT.

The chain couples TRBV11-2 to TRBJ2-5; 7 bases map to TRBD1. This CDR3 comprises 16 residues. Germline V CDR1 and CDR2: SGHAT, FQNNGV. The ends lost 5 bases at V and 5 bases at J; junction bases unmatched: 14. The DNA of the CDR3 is TGTGCCAGCAGCCCGGGACAGTGGGTTTTGGGGGAGACCCAGTACTTC. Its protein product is CASSPGQWVLGETQYF.

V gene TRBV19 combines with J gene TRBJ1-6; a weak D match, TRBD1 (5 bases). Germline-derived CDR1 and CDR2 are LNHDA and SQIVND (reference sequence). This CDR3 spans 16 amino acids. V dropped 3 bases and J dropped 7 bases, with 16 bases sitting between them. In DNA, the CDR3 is TGTGCCAGTAGTATTCTACAGAGCGCAGGGAATTCACCCCTCCACTTT. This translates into CASSILQSAGNSPLHF.

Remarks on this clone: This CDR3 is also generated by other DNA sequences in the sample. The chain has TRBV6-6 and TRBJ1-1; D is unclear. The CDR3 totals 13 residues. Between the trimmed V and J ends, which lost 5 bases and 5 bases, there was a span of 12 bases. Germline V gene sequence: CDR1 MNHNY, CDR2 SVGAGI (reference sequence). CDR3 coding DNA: TGTGCCAGCAGTCACGCCTTCGGGACTGAAGCTTTCTTT. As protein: CASSHAFGTEAFF.

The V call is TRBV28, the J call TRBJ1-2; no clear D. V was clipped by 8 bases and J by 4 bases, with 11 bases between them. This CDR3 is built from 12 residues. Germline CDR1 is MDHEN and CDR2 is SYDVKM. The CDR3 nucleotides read TGTGCCAGCTCGGTGGGCTTCTATGGCTACACCTTC. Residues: CASSVGFYGYTF.

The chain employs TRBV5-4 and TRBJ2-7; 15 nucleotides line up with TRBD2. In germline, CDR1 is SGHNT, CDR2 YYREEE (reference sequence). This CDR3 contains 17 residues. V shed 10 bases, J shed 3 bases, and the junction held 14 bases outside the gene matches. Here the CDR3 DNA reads TGTGCCGCTTCCGGGACTAGCGGGGGGCCCGCCGACTACGAGCAGTACTTC. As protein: CAASGTSGGPADYEQYF.

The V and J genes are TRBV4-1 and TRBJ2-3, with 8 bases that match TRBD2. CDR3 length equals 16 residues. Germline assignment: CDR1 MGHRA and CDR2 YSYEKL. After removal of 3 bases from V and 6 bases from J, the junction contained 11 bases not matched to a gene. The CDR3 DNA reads TGCGCCAGCAGCCAGGCCAGCGGGAGTAGGATGGATACGCAGTATTTT. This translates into CASSQASGSRMDTQYF.

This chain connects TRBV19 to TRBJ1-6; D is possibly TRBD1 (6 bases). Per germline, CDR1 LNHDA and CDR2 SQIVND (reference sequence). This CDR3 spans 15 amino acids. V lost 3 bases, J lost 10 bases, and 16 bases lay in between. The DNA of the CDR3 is TGTGCCAGTAGTATCAGCGGGGGGCCAAACTCACCCCTCCACTTT. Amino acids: CASSISGGPNSPLHF.

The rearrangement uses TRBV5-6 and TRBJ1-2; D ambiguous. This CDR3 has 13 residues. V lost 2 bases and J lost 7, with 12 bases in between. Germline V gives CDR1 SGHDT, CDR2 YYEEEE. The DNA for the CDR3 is TGTGCCAGCAGCTTCCCCCTATCAATTGGCTACACCTTC. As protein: CASSFPLSIGYTF.

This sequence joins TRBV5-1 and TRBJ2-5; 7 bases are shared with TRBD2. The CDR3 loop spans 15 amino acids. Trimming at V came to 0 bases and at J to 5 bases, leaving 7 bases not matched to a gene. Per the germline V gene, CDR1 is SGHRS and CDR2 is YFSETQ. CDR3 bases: TGCGCCAGCAGCTTGGCCTTGGGCGGGAGTGAGACCCAGTACTTC. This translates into CASSLALGGSETQYF. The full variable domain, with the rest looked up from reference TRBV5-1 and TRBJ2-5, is KAGVTQTPRYLIKTRGQQVTLSCSPISGHRSVSWYQQTPGQGLQFLFEYFSETQRNKGNFPGRFSGRQFSNSRSEMNVSTLELGDSALYLCASSLALGGSETQYFGPGTRLLVL.

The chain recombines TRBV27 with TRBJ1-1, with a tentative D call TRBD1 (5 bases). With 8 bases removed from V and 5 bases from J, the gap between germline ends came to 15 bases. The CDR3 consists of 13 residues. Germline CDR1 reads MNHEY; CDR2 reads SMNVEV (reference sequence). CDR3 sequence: CASGRGVRTEAFF. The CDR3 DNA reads TGTGCCAGCGGAAGGGGTGTCAGAACTGAAGCTTTCTTT.

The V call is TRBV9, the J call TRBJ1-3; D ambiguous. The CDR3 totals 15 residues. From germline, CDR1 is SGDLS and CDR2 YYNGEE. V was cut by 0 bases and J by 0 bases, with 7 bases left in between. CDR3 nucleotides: TGTGCCAGCAGCGTAGACAGTTTCTCTGGAAACACCATATATTTT. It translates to CASSVDSFSGNTIYF.

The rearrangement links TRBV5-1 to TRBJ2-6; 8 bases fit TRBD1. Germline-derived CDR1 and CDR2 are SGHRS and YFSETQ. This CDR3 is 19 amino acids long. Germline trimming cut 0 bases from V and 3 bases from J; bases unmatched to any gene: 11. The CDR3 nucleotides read TGCGCCAGCAGCTTGGCTGAGGAGGACAGGGCGGTTGGGGCCAACGTCCTGACTTTC. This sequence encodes CASSLAEEDRAVGANVLTF.

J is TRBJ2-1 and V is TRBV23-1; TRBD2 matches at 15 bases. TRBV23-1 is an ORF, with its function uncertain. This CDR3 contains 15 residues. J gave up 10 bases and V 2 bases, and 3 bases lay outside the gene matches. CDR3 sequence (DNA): TGCGCCAGCAGTCAAGGGACTAGCGGGGGGTCGGAGCAGTTCTTC. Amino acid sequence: CASSQGTSGGSEQFF.

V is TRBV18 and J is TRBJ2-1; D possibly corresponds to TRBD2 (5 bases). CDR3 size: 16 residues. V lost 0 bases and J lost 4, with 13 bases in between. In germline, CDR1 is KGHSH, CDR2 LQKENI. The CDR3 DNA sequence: TGTGCCAGCTCACCACCGGCAGCGGCAGAATACAATGAGCAGTTCTTC. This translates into CASSPPAAAEYNEQFF.

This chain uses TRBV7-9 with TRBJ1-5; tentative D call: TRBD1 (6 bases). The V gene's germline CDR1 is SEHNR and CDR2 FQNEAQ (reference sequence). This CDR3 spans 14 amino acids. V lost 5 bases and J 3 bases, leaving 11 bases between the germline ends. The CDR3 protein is CASSLGQNNQPQHF. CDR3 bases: TGTGCCAGCAGCCTAGGACAGAACAATCAGCCCCAGCATTTT.

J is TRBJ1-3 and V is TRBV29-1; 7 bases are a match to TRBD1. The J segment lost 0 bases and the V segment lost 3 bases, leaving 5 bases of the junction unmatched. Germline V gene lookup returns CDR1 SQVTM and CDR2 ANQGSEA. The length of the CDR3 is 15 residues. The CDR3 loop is CSVDPGTASGNTIYF. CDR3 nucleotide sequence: TGCAGCGTTGACCCCGGGACAGCCTCTGGAAACACCATATATTTT.

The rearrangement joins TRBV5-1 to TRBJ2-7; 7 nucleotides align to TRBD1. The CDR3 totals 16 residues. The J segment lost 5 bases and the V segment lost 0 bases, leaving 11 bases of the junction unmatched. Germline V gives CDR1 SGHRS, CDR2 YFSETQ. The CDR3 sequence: CASSLETGFPGHEQYF. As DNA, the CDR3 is TGCGCCAGCAGCTTGGAGACAGGGTTCCCCGGCCACGAGCAGTACTTC.

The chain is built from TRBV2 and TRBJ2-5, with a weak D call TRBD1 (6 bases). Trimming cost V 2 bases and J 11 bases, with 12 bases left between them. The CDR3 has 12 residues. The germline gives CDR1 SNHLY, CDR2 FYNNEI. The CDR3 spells CASSENRAEQYF. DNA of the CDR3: TGTGCCAGCAGTGAAAACAGGGCGGAGCAGTACTTC.

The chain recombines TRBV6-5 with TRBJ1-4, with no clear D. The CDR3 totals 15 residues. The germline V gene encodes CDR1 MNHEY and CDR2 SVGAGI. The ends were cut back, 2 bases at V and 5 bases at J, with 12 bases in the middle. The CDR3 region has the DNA TGTGCCAGCAGTTACGACCGAGGGCCAAATGAAAAACTGTTTTTT. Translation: CASSYDRGPNEKLFF.

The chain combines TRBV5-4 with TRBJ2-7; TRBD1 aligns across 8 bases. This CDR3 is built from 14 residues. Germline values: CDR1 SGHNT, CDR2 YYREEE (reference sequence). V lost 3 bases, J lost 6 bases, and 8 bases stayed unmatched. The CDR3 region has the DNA TGTGCCAGCAGCTCGGACAGGGTACTGGGCGAGCAGTACTTC. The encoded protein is CASSSDRVLGEQYF.

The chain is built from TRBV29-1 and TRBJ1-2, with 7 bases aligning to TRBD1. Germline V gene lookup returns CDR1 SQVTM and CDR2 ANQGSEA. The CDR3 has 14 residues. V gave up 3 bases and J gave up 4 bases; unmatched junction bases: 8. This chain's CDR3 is CSVDQRGRGYGYTF. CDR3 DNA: TGCAGCGTTGACCAAAGGGGGCGCGGCTATGGCTACACCTTC.

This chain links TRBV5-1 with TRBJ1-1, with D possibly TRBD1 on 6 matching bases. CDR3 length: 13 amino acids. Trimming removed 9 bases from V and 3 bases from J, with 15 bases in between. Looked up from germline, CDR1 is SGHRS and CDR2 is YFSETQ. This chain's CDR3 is CATSTGGYTEAFF. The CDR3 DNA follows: TGCGCCACCTCGACTGGGGGCTACACTGAAGCTTTCTTT.

CDR3 sequence (DNA): TGTGCCAGCTCAGGGCTGGACACTGAAGCTTTCTTT. It encodes CASSGLDTEAFF. The V gene is TRBV7-2, the J gene TRBJ1-1; D perhaps matches TRBD1 (5 bases). Germline assignment: CDR1 SGHTA and CDR2 FQGNSA. The germline V and J ends were trimmed by 8 bases and 3 bases, with 10 bases remaining between them. CDR3 size: 12 residues. Using reference TRBV7-2 and TRBJ1-1 for the parts outside the CDR3, the full variable domain is GAGVSQSPSNKVTEKGKDVELRCDPISGHTALYWYRQSLGQGLEFLIYFQGNSAPDKSGLPSDRFSAERTGGSVSTLTIQRTQQEDSAVYLCASSGLDTEAFFGQGTRLTVV.

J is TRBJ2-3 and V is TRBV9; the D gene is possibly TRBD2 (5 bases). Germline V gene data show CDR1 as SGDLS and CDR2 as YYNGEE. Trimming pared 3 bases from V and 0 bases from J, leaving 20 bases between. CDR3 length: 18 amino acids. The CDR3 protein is CASSGSLSGYGSTDTQYF. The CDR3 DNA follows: TGTGCCAGCAGCGGCTCCTTAAGCGGTTACGGTAGCACAGATACGCAGTATTTT. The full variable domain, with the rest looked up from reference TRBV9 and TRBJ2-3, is DSGVTQTPKHLITATGQRVTLRCSPRSGDLSVYWYQQSLDQGLQFLIQYYNGEERAKGNILERFSAQQFPDLHSELNLSSLELGDSALYFCASSGSLSGYGSTDTQYFGPGTRLTVL.

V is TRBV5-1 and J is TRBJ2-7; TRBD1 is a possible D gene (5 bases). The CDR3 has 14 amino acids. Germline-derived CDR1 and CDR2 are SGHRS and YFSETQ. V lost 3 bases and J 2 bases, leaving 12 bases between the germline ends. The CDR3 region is CASSSRTGTYEQYF. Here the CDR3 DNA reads TGCGCCAGCAGCTCAAGAACAGGTACCTACGAGCAGTACTTC.

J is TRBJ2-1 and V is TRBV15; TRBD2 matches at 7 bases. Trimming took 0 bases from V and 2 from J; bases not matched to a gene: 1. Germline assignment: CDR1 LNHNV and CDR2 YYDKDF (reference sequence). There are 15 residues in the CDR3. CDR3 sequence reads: CATSRELATYNEQFF. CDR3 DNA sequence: TGTGCCACCAGCAGAGAACTAGCGACCTACAATGAGCAGTTCTTC.

CDR3: CASSKEGQPSSGNTIYF. CDR3 nucleotide sequence: TGTGCCAGCAGCAAAGAGGGACAGCCGTCCTCTGGAAACACCATATATTTT. The chain joins TRBV9 to TRBJ1-3, with 7 bases lining up with TRBD1. Looked up from germline, CDR1 is SGDLS and CDR2 is YYNGEE. The CDR3 totals 17 residues. Trimming cost V 4 bases and J 0 bases; bases outside gene matches: 10.